The rows below give T cell receptor beta chains drawn from one sample of a study of T cell repertoires in aging, cancer and after chemotherapy. TCRdb reprocessed the multiplex PCR reads via MiXCR and lists one record per CDR3 protein. Seen here are over 4,000 distinct CDR3 sequences, about 25% observed once, and the top ten hold 8.5% to 14%. The material sequenced was blood. These receptor sequences come from a human donor with a solid tumor. Both conserved end residues are part of each CDR3. Fields, in order: V gene, J gene, clone size, D gene, CDR3 DNA, CDR3 protein. A D gene is named only where the DNA matches it firmly. A clone size is listed for some rows: how often the clone was seen (once, few, many), or a class if it is expanded.

V gene: TRBV11-2
J gene: TRBJ2-7
clone size: -
D gene: -
CDR3 DNA: TGTGCCAGCAGCTTAGGGTGGGGCCCACCGGAGGACGAGCAGTACTTC
CDR3 protein: CASSLGWGPPEDEQYF

V gene: TRBV20-1
J gene: TRBJ2-4
clone size: once
D gene: -
CDR3 DNA: TGCAGTGCTGCAGCGGGCCCCGCAGCCAAAAACATTCAGTACTTC
CDR3 protein: CSAAAGPAAKNIQYF

V gene: TRBV7-2
J gene: TRBJ1-5
clone size: few
D gene: -
CDR3 DNA: TGTGCCAGCAGCTCCACTATAACTAGCAATCAGCCCCAGCATTTT
CDR3 protein: CASSSTITSNQPQHF

V gene: TRBV27
J gene: TRBJ1-5
clone size: -
D gene: TRBD1
CDR3 DNA: TGTGCCAGCAGTTTATGGGGACAGGGGGCGGGGCAGCCCCAGCATTTT
CDR3 protein: CASSLWGQGAGQPQHF

V gene: TRBV18
J gene: TRBJ2-3
clone size: -
D gene: TRBD1
CDR3 DNA: TGTGCCAGCTCACCGGGACAGGGCAGGGATACGCAGTATTTT
CDR3 protein: CASSPGQGRDTQYF

V gene: TRBV12-3/TRBV12-4
J gene: TRBJ2-1
clone size: -
D gene: TRBD2
CDR3 DNA: TGTGCCAGCAGCCCAGCGAGACTAGCGGGGCACAATGAGCAGTTCTTC
CDR3 protein: CASSPARLAGHNEQFF

V gene: TRBV6-1
J gene: TRBJ1-5
clone size: few
D gene: -
CDR3 DNA: TGTGCCAGCAGATCTCGGGGGGGCAATCAGCCCCAGCATTTT
CDR3 protein: CASRSRGGNQPQHF

V gene: TRBV10-3
J gene: TRBJ2-5
clone size: -
D gene: -
CDR3 DNA: TGTGCCATCAGTGGATTAAAGCCGGACACGGGCGTTCAGACCCAGTACTTC
CDR3 protein: CAISGLKPDTGVQTQYF

V gene: TRBV6-5
J gene: TRBJ2-7
clone size: few
D gene: -
CDR3 DNA: TGTGCCAGCAGTTACTCGACAGTTTCCTACGAGCAGTACTTC
CDR3 protein: CASSYSTVSYEQYF

V gene: TRBV12-3/TRBV12-4
J gene: TRBJ1-4
clone size: -
D gene: -
CDR3 DNA: TGTGCCAGCAGTCCCCCCTGGGGGGGCGGTAATGAAAAACTGTTTTTT
CDR3 protein: CASSPPWGGGNEKLFF

V gene: TRBV29-1
J gene: TRBJ2-2
clone size: medium-sized
D gene: TRBD2
CDR3 DNA: TGCAGCGTTGGGTGGCGGCTAGCGGGCGGCACCGGGGAGCTGTTTTTT
CDR3 protein: CSVGWRLAGGTGELFF

V gene: TRBV2
J gene: TRBJ1-5
clone size: -
D gene: -
CDR3 DNA: TGTGCCAGCAGCGGGGGATCGGGGCAGCCCCAGCATTTT
CDR3 protein: CASSGGSGQPQHF

V gene: TRBV20-1
J gene: TRBJ2-3
clone size: -
D gene: TRBD1
CDR3 DNA: TGCAGTGCTAGAGATCGAACAGGGGCCACAGATACGCAGTATTTT
CDR3 protein: CSARDRTGATDTQYF

V gene: TRBV10-1
J gene: TRBJ1-1
clone size: -
D gene: -
CDR3 DNA: TGCGCCAGCAGTGCCTCCCGACAAGGAGACACTGAAGCTTTCTTT
CDR3 protein: CASSASRQGDTEAFF

V gene: TRBV11-3
J gene: TRBJ1-2
clone size: few
D gene: -
CDR3 DNA: TGTGCCAGCAGCTCTGACCAGGGAATTAAGGATGGCTACACCTTC
CDR3 protein: CASSSDQGIKDGYTF

V gene: TRBV6-4
J gene: TRBJ2-3
clone size: -
D gene: TRBD2
CDR3 DNA: TGTGCCAGCAGTTTGGGCGGGAGTTCGGATACGCAGTATTTT
CDR3 protein: CASSLGGSSDTQYF

V gene: TRBV5-6
J gene: TRBJ1-6
clone size: few
D gene: -
CDR3 DNA: TGTGCCAGCAGCTTGGGACACTCCTATAATTCACCCCTCCACTTT
CDR3 protein: CASSLGHSYNSPLHF

V gene: TRBV6-5
J gene: TRBJ2-2
clone size: -
D gene: TRBD2
CDR3 DNA: TGTGCCAGCAGTTACTCGGCTAGCGGGAGGACCGGGGAGCTGTTTTTT
CDR3 protein: CASSYSASGRTGELFF

V gene: TRBV7-2
J gene: TRBJ1-5
clone size: large
D gene: TRBD1
CDR3 DNA: TGTGCCAGCAGCTTAGGACAGGGACAGCCCCAGCATTTT
CDR3 protein: CASSLGQGQPQHF

V gene: TRBV20-1
J gene: TRBJ2-7
clone size: medium-sized
D gene: -
CDR3 DNA: TGCAGTGCGCAGAGGGACACAGCCTACGAGCAGTACTTC
CDR3 protein: CSAQRDTAYEQYF

V gene: TRBV29-1
J gene: TRBJ1-6
clone size: medium-sized
D gene: TRBD1
CDR3 DNA: TGCAGCGTTGTGGGGACAGATCCCAATTCACCCCTCCACTTT
CDR3 protein: CSVVGTDPNSPLHF

V gene: TRBV20-1
J gene: TRBJ1-2
clone size: few
D gene: -
CDR3 DNA: TGCAGTGCCCCGGGGGAGGTGGGTGTTAACTATGGCTACACCTTC
CDR3 protein: CSAPGEVGVNYGYTF

V gene: TRBV6-5
J gene: TRBJ2-7
clone size: few
D gene: TRBD1
CDR3 DNA: TGTGCCAGCAGTAAAGGTACAGGGGCCTACGAGCAGTACTTC
CDR3 protein: CASSKGTGAYEQYF

V gene: TRBV28
J gene: TRBJ2-7
clone size: once
D gene: TRBD2
CDR3 DNA: TGTGCCAGCAGTCCCGGCGGGGGGTACGAGCAGTACTTC
CDR3 protein: CASSPGGGYEQYF

V gene: TRBV20-1
J gene: TRBJ1-6
clone size: few
D gene: -
CDR3 DNA: TGCAGTGCTAGAGGACTAAAGGGGGGTAGCTCCTATAATTCACCCCTCCACTTT
CDR3 protein: CSARGLKGGSSYNSPLHF

V gene: TRBV6-5
J gene: TRBJ2-7
clone size: -
D gene: -
CDR3 DNA: TGTGCCAGCAGTTACCGTGGACAGTCGGCTGTGAAATACGAGCAGTACTTC
CDR3 protein: CASSYRGQSAVKYEQYF

V gene: TRBV7-6
J gene: TRBJ2-5
clone size: -
D gene: TRBD1
CDR3 DNA: TGTGCCAGCAGCCCGGGACAGAGCTACGTCCAAGAGACCCAGTACTTC
CDR3 protein: CASSPGQSYVQETQYF

V gene: TRBV10-3
J gene: TRBJ1-4
clone size: -
D gene: TRBD1
CDR3 DNA: TGTGCCATCAGTGAGGGACAGGAGAAGGCAAAACTGTTTTTT
CDR3 protein: CAISEGQEKAKLFF

V gene: TRBV12-3/TRBV12-4
J gene: TRBJ1-2
clone size: few
D gene: -
CDR3 DNA: TGTGCCAGCAGTTTTAAGGGGTCCTATGGCTACACCTTC
CDR3 protein: CASSFKGSYGYTF

V gene: TRBV29-1
J gene: TRBJ2-6
clone size: medium-sized
D gene: -
CDR3 DNA: TGCAGCGCGGGACAAAGCTCTGGGGCCAACGTCCTGACTTTC
CDR3 protein: CSAGQSSGANVLTF

V gene: TRBV20-1
J gene: TRBJ2-5
clone size: -
D gene: TRBD2
CDR3 DNA: TGCAGTGCTAGAGTATCTAGCGGGGGGGAGACCCAGTACTTC
CDR3 protein: CSARVSSGGETQYF

V gene: TRBV27
J gene: TRBJ2-7
clone size: once
D gene: TRBD1
CDR3 DNA: TGTGCCAGCAGTTTCACAGGGGACGGCGATATCTACGAGCAGTACTTC
CDR3 protein: CASSFTGDGDIYEQYF

V gene: TRBV11-2
J gene: TRBJ1-6
clone size: -
D gene: TRBD1
CDR3 DNA: TGTGCCAGCAGCTCTCTGGGACAGGGGAAAAATTCACCCCTCCACTTT
CDR3 protein: CASSSLGQGKNSPLHF

V gene: TRBV24-1
J gene: TRBJ1-1
clone size: few
D gene: -
CDR3 DNA: TGTGCCACCTCCTTCCAGGGAAACTCTGAAGCTTTCTTT
CDR3 protein: CATSFQGNSEAFF

V gene: TRBV30
J gene: TRBJ1-4
clone size: once
D gene: -
CDR3 DNA: TGTGCCTGGAGTTCCCCGGGAAGGGGCGTTAATAAAAAACTGTTTTTT
CDR3 protein: CAWSSPGRGVNKKLFF

V gene: TRBV5-4
J gene: TRBJ1-2
clone size: -
D gene: TRBD1
CDR3 DNA: TGTGCCAGCAGCTCGGACCCTGGGACAGGGGACTCCTATGGCTACACCTTC
CDR3 protein: CASSSDPGTGDSYGYTF

V gene: TRBV20-1
J gene: TRBJ2-2
clone size: -
D gene: -
CDR3 DNA: TGCAGTGCTAGGGGTCAACGGGGTTACACCGGGGAGCTGTTTTTT
CDR3 protein: CSARGQRGYTGELFF